The 15 T cell receptor beta chains given below trace back to one sample, sequenced in a study of molecular identifiers for immune sequencing clone quantification. From the PCR reads, TCRdb called clonotypes with MiXCR, one entry per CDR3 protein. The table lists roughly 100,000 distinct CDR3 sequences, around 30% of them singletons. Sequencing input: naive CD8+ T cells from blood, with Jurkat cell RNA spiked in. The subset: FACS-sorted CD8+CD4-CCR7+CD45RA+ naive T cells. The receptors come from a human donor in good health. Some libraries in this study had Jurkat cell RNA spiked in.

This clonotype has at least ten counts. J is TRBJ2-7 and V is TRBV27, with 9 positions matching TRBD2. Germline CDR1 and CDR2: MNHEY and SMNVEV (reference sequence). Trimming at V came to 5 bases and at J to 7 bases, leaving 12 bases not matched to a gene. The CDR3 runs to 15 residues. CDR3 in DNA: TGTGCCAGCAGTCTCTCCAGGACTAGCGTGGTGGAGCAGTACTTC. Protein product: CASSLSRTSVVEQYF.

A few counts support this clonotype. The rearrangement joins TRBV19 to TRBJ2-1; D not certain. The V gene's germline CDR1 is LNHDA and CDR2 SQIVND (reference sequence). V gave up 2 bases and J gave up 9 bases, with 11 bases separating them. The CDR3 has 13 amino acids. The DNA for the CDR3 is TGTGCCAGTAGTATATTGTCTACAACTGAGCAGTTCTTC. It is translated as CASSILSTTEQFF. The full variable domain, rest sourced from reference TRBV19 and TRBJ2-1, is DGGITQSPKYLFRKEGQNVTLSCEQNLNHDAMYWYRQDPGQGLRLIYYSQIVNDFQKGDIAEGYSVSREKKESFPLTVTSAQKNPTAFYLCASSILSTTEQFFGPGTRLTVL.

This clonotype came up once. The CDR3 does not end in the conserved phenylalanine or tryptophan, so this is likely a read error. The V gene is TRBV5-6, the J gene TRBJ1-6; D is uncertain. This CDR3 comprises 12 residues. The germline V gene encodes CDR1 SGHDT and CDR2 YYEEEE. Trimming took off 2 bases at V and 9 bases at J, with 6 bases between the two ends. This CDR3 reads CASSFGSSPLHS. CDR3 DNA: TGTGCCAGCAGCTTCGGCAGTTCACCCCTCCACTCT.

The J gene is TRBJ2-7, the V gene TRBV28; D possibly corresponds to TRBD1 (6 bases). This CDR3 has 16 residues. Germline V gene sequence: CDR1 MDHEN, CDR2 SYDVKM. Trimming took 6 bases from V and 0 from J, leaving 18 bases between them. CDR3 DNA sequence: TGTGCCAGCAGCCCTCCTGGGGGCTCTAGCTCCTACGAGCAGTACTTC. It is translated as CASSPPGGSSSYEQYF.

The sample holds many counts of this clonotype. The chain couples TRBV29-1 to TRBJ2-3; 9 nucleotides line up with TRBD2. The ends lost 0 bases at V and 3 bases at J; junction bases unmatched: 10. There are 17 residues in the CDR3. Germline assignment: CDR1 SQVTM and CDR2 ANQGSEA. The CDR3 DNA reads as TGCAGCGTTGAAGAGAAGTCCTTAGCGGGAGCGACAGATACGCAGTATTTT. Protein sequence: CSVEEKSLAGATDTQYF.

In the case of this clonotype: A much larger clone lies a single base off, so this may be a read error. This sequence joins TRBV6-6 and TRBJ2-4, with D possibly being TRBD2 (7 bases). This CDR3 region has 17 residues. The germline gives CDR1 MNHNY, CDR2 SVGAGI (reference sequence). V was pared by 6 bases and J by 1 base, with 19 bases between. The CDR3 nucleotides are TGTGCCAGCAGACGAAAGGGGGGGAGAAGTGCCAAAAACATTCAGTACTTC. Protein sequence: CASRRKGGRSAKNIQYF.

This chain links TRBV7-9 with TRBJ2-1; D is perhaps TRBD1 or TRBD2 (6 bases each). Between the trimmed V and J ends, which lost 4 bases and 0 bases, there was a span of 19 bases. This CDR3 is 18 amino acids long. Germline V lookup: CDR1 SEHNR, CDR2 FQNEAQ (reference sequence). This CDR3 is CASSSRLRGERSYNEQFF. Here the CDR3 DNA reads TGTGCCAGCAGCTCGCGTTTAAGGGGGGAGCGCTCCTACAATGAGCAGTTCTTC.

As to this clonotype: No conserved phenylalanine or tryptophan ends this CDR3, so it is likely a read error. The CDR3: CSVARRSGFEQYY. In nucleotides, the CDR3 is TGCAGCGTTGCACGGCGTTCGGGGTTCGAGCAGTACTAC. V usage is TRBV29-1 and J usage is TRBJ2-7, with D possibly matching TRBD2 (5 bases). Germline loops: CDR1 SQVTM, CDR2 ANQGSEA. The CDR3 spans 13 residues. Between the trimmed V and J ends, which lost 4 bases and 6 bases, there was a span of 16 bases.

This clonotype was detected ten times or more. The chain recombines TRBV2 with TRBJ2-2, with D perhaps TRBD1 (6 bases). This CDR3 is built from 16 residues. Germline values: CDR1 SNHLY, CDR2 FYNNEI. V was pared by 5 bases and J by 2 bases, with 15 bases between. CDR3 DNA sequence: TGTGCCAGCAGTAATGGACAGCGCGACAACACCGGGGAGCTGTTTTTT. This codes for CASSNGQRDNTGELFF.

This clonotype was counted a few times. The J gene is TRBJ2-1, the V gene TRBV6-5; D may be TRBD2 (6 bases). The CDR3 spans 11 residues. CDR1 is MNHEY, CDR2 SVGAGI, per germline. V was clipped by 10 bases and J by 10 bases, with 14 bases between them. The CDR3 sequence is CATNLAEEQFF. For the CDR3, the DNA is TGTGCCACAAACTTAGCGGAAGAGCAGTTCTTC.

This clonotype came up many times. The gene calls are TRBV28 and TRBJ2-3, with 12 nucleotides matching TRBD2. Germline trimming cut 6 bases from V and 8 bases from J; bases unmatched to any gene: 9. The CDR3 length is 15 residues. The germline V gene has CDR1 MDHEN and CDR2 SYDVKM. DNA of the CDR3: TGTGCCAGCAGCCTAGCGGGAGGGATCGTGGGTACGCAGTATTTT. It specifies CASSLAGGIVGTQYF.

V is TRBV29-1 and J is TRBJ2-2; the D gene is possibly TRBD1 (5 bases). Germline CDR1 reads SQVTM; CDR2 reads ANQGSEA. Trimming cost V 1 base and J 7 bases, with 19 bases left between them. This CDR3 comprises 16 residues. In DNA form, the CDR3 reads TGCAGCGTTGAAGTTGGAAAACTCGCCCAGGGCGGGGAGCTGTTTTTT. Protein product: CSVEVGKLAQGGELFF.

The chain combines TRBV12-3 or TRBV12-4 with TRBJ2-3; 9 bases match TRBD1. The J segment lost 0 bases and the V segment lost 6 bases, leaving 13 bases of the junction unmatched. The CDR3 is 18 residues long. CDR3 protein: CASSGTGNFAYSTDTQYF. In DNA form, the CDR3 reads TGTGCCAGCAGCGGGACAGGGAACTTCGCCTATAGCACAGATACGCAGTATTTT.

Concerning this clonotype: The junction shows a germline mismatch at one end, possibly a read error. CDR3 DNA sequence: TGTGCCAGCTGCCAAGATTTGACTGGGGCAGATACGCAGTATTTT. This gives the protein CASCQDLTGADTQYF. This sequence joins TRBV14 and TRBJ2-3; no clear D gene. The CDR3 runs to 15 residues. Looked up from germline, CDR1 is SGHDN and CDR2 is FVKESK.

With regard to this clonotype: This may be a read error: a much more frequent sequence differs by one nucleotide. The chain has TRBV28 and TRBJ2-3, with 8 bases aligning to TRBD2. CDR1 and CDR2 from the germline V gene are MDHEN and SYDVKM. The CDR3 is made up of 14 amino acids. The CDR3 DNA reads as TGTGCCGGCAGCCGGACTAGCTACACAGATACGCAGTATTTT. It specifies CAGSRTSYTDTQYF.